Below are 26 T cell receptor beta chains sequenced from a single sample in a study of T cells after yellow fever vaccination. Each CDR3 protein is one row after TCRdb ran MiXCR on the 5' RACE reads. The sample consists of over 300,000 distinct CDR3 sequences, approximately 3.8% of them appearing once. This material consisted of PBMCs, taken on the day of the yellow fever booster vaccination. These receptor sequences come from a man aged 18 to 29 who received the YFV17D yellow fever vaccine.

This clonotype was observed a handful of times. In DNA, the CDR3 is TGTGCCAGCAGCTTGGTGGCAGGGGGCAATCAGCCCCAGCATTTT. This gives the protein CASSLVAGGNQPQHF. The chain joins TRBV5-5 to TRBJ1-5; weak D call: TRBD1 (6 bases). Germline V gives CDR1 SGHKS, CDR2 YYEKEE (reference sequence). This CDR3 contains 15 residues. Trimming removed 0 bases at V and 2 bases at J, with 9 bases between.

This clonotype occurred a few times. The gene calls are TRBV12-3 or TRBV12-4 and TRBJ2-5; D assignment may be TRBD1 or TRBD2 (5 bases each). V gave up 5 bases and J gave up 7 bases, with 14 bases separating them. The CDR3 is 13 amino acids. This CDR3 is CASSRDRAGTQYF. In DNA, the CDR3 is TGTGCCAGCAGTAGGGACCGGGCGGGGACCCAGTACTTC.

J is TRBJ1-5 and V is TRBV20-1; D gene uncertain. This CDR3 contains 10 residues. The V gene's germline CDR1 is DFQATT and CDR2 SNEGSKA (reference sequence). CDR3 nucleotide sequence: TGCAGGCCGCGTTTTATGCCCCAGCATTTT. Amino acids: CRPRFMPQHF.

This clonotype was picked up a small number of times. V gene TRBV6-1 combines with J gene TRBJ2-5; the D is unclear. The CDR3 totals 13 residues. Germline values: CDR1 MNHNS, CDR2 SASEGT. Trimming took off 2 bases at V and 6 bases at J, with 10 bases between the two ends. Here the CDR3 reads CASSEPLRKTQYF. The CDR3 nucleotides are TGTGCCAGCAGTGAACCCCTACGGAAGACCCAGTACTTC.

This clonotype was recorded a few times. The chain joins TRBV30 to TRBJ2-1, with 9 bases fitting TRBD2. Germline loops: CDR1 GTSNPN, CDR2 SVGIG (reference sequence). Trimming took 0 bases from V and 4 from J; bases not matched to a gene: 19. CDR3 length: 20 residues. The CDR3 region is CAWSVTGYPRGGGVYNEQFF. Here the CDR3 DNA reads TGTGCCTGGAGTGTAACCGGGTACCCCCGAGGCGGGGGGGTTTACAATGAGCAGTTCTTC. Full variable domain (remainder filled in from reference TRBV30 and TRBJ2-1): SQTIHQWPATLVQPVGSPLSLECTVEGTSNPNLYWYRQAAGRGLQLLFYSVGIGQISSEVPQNLSASRPQDRQFILSSKKLLLSDSGFYLCAWSVTGYPRGGGVYNEQFFGPGTRLTVL.

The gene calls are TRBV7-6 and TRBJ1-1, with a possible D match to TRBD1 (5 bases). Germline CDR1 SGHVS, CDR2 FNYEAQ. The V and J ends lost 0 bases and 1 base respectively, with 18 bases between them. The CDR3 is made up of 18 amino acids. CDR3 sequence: CASSLAVSEGPRNTEAFF. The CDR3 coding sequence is TGTGCCAGCAGCTTAGCGGTATCGGAGGGGCCAAGGAACACTGAAGCTTTCTTT.

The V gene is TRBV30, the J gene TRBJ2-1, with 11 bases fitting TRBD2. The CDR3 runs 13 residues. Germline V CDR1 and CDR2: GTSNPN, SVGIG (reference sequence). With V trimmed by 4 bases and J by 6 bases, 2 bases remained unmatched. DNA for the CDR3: TGTGCCTGGAATCTAGCGGGGGGCAATGAGCAGTTCTTC. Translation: CAWNLAGGNEQFF.

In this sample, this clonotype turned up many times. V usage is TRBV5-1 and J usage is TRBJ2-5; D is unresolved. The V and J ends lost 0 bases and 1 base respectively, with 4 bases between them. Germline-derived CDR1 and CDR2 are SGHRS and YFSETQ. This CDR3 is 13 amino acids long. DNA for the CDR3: TGCGCCAGCAGCTTGGACACCCAAGAGACCCAGTACTTC. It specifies CASSLDTQETQYF.

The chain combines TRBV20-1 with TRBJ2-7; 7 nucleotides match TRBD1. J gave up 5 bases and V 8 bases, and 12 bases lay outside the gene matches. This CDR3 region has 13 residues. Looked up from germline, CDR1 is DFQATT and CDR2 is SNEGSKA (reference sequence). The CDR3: CSTTGARDHEQYF. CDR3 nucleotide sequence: TGCAGTACCACAGGGGCCCGGGACCACGAGCAGTACTTC.

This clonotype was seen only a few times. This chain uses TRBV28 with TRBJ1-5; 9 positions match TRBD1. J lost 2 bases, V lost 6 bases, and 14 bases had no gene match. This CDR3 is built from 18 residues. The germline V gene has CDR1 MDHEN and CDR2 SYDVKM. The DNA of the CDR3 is TGTGCCAGCAGACACCGGGACAGGGTAAGAAGCGGCAATCAGCCCCAGCATTTT. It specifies CASRHRDRVRSGNQPQHF.

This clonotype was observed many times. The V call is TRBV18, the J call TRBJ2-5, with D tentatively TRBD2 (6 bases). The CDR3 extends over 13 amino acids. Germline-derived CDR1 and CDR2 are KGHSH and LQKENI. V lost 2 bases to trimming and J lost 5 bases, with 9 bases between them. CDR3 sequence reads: CASSPAGSETQYF. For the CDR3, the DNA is TGTGCCAGCTCACCAGCGGGGAGCGAGACCCAGTACTTC.

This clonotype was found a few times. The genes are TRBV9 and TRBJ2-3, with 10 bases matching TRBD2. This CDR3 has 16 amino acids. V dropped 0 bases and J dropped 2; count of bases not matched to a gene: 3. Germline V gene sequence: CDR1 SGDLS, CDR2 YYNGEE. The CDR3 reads CASSVEAGGTTDTQYF. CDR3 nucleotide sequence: TGTGCCAGCAGCGTAGAAGCGGGGGGGACCACAGATACGCAGTATTTT.

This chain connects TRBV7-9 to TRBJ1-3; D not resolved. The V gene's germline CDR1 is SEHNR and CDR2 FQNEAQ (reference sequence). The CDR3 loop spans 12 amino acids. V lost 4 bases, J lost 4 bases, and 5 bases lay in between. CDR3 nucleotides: TGTGCCAGCAGCTCGCAGGGAAACACCATATATTTT. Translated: CASSSQGNTIYF.

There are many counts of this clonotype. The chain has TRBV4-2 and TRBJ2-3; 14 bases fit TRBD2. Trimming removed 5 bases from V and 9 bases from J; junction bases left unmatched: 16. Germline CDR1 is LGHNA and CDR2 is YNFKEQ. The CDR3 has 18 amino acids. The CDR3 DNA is TGTGCCAGCAGCTCCTCTGGGACTAGCGGGGGCCAAGCCGGGACGCAGTATTTT. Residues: CASSSSGTSGGQAGTQYF.

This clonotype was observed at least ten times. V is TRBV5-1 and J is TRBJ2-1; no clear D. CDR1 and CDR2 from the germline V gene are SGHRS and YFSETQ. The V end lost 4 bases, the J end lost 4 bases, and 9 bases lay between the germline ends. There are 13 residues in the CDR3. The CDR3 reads CASSLPRYNEQFF. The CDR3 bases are TGCGCCAGCAGCCTTCCTCGGTACAATGAGCAGTTCTTC.

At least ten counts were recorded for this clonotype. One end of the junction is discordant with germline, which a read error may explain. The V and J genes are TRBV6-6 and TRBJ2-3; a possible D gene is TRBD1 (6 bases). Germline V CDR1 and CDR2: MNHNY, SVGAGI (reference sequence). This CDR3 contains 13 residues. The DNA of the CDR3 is TGTGCCGGCAGGGGTGGCCGCACAGATACGCAGTATTTT. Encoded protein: CAGRGGRTDTQYF.

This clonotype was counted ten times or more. The CDR3 loop is CASSLGGSNEQFF. The CDR3 DNA reads TGCGCCAGCAGCTTGGGCGGGAGCAATGAGCAGTTCTTC. This chain uses TRBV5-1 with TRBJ2-1, with 7 bases lining up with TRBD2. Germline CDR1 SGHRS, CDR2 YFSETQ. J was trimmed by 6 bases and V by 0 bases; bases with no gene match: 0. The CDR3 runs to 13 residues.

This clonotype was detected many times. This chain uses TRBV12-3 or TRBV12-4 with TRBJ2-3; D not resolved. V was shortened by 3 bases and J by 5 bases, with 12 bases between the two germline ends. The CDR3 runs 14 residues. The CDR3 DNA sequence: TGTGCCAGCAGTTTTTCGGGCGCGGTAGATACGCAGTATTTT. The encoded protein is CASSFSGAVDTQYF.

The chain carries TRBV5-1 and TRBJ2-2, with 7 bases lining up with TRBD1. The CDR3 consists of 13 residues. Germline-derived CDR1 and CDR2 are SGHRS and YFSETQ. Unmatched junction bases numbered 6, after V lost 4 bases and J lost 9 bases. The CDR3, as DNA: TGCGCCAGCAGCGTCCAGACAGGGTGGGAGCTGTTTTTT. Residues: CASSVQTGWELFF.

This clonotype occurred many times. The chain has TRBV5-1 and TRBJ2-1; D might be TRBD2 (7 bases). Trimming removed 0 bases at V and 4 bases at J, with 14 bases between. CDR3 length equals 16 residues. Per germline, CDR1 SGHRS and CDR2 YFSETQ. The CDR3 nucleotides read TGCGCCAGCAGCTTGGCCGAGGGGGGGGATTACAATGAGCAGTTCTTC. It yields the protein CASSLAEGGDYNEQFF. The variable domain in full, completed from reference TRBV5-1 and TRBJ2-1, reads KAGVTQTPRYLIKTRGQQVTLSCSPISGHRSVSWYQQTPGQGLQFLFEYFSETQRNKGNFPGRFSGRQFSNSRSEMNVSTLELGDSALYLCASSLAEGGDYNEQFFGPGTRLTVL.

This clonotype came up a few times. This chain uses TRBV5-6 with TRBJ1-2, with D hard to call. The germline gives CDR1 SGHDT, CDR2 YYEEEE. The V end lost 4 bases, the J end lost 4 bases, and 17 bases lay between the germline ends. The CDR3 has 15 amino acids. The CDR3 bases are TGTGCCAGCAGCCCCTGGACGGCTGACTCCTATGGCTACACCTTC. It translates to CASSPWTADSYGYTF. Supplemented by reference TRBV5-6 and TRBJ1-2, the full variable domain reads DAGVTQSPTHLIKTRGQQVTLRCSPKSGHDTVSWYQQALGQGPQFIFQYYEEEERQRGNFPDRFSGHQFPNYSSELNVNALLLGDSALYLCASSPWTADSYGYTFGSGTRLTVV.

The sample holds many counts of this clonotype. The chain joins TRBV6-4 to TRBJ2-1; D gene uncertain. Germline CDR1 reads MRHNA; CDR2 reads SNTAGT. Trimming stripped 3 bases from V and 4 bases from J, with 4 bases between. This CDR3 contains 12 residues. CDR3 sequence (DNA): TGTGCCAGCAGTGATGCGTACAATGAGCAGTTCTTC. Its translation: CASSDAYNEQFF.

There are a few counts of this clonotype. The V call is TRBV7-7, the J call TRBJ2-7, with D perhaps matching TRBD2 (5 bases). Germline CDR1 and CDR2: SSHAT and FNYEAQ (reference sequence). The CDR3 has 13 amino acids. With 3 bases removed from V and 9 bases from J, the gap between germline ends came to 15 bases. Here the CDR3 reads CASSFSQLSGQYF. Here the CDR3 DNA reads TGTGCCAGCAGCTTCAGCCAGCTAAGCGGGCAGTACTTC.

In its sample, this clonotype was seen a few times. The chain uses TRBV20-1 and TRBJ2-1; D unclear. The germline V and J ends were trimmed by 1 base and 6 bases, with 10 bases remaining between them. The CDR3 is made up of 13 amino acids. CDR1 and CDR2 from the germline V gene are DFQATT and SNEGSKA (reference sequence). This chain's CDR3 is CSARALIANEQFF. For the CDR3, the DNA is TGCAGTGCTAGAGCCCTTATAGCCAATGAGCAGTTCTTC.

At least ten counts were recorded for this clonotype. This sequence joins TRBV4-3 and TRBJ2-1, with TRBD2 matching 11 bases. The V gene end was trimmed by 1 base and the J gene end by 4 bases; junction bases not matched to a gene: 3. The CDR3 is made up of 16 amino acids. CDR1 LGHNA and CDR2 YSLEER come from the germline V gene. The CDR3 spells CASSQGVAGGYNEQFF. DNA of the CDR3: TGCGCCAGCAGCCAAGGGGTAGCGGGGGGGTACAATGAGCAGTTCTTC.

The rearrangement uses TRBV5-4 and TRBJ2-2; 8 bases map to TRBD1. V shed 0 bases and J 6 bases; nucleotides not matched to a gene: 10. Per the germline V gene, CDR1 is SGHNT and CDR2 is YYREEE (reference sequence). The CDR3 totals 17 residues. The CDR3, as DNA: TGTGCCAGCAGCTTGGCCGGCGACAGGGGAGGCGCCGGGGAGCTGTTTTTT. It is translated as CASSLAGDRGGAGELFF.